A single sample gave rise to the 9 T cell receptor beta chains below, sequenced in a study of blood T cell repertoires in COVID-19 (dated by TCRdb to the early 2020s). The library was made by the immunoSEQ multiplex PCR assay. TCRdb limited this immuneACCESS table to in-frame rearrangements with V and J called. A share of clones is missing; checked studies link under half to unresolved V genes, and the rest is unexplained. Within this sample are approximately 92,000 clones, with 84% of them counted one time only. Jointly, the top ten make up 1.5% to 2.5% of the sample. Sequencing was performed on peripheral blood. These receptors all come from a man aged 70-80 years with active or convalescent COVID-19.

This sequence joins TRBV2 and TRBJ2-3, with 8 bases aligning to TRBD2. CDR1 is SNHLY, CDR2 FYNNEI, per germline. CDR3 size: 16 residues. After removal of 4 bases from V and 2 bases from J, the junction contained 8 bases not matched to a gene. This chain's CDR3 is CASSVESRGVTDTQYF. CDR3 bases: TGTGCCAGCAGTGTTGAGTCGCGGGGGGTCACAGATACGCAGTATTTT.

The V and J genes are TRBV6-5 and TRBJ1-5, with 9 bases identical to TRBD1. The germline V gene encodes CDR1 MNHEY and CDR2 SVGAGI. The J segment lost 6 bases and the V segment lost 6 bases, leaving 9 bases of the junction unmatched. The CDR3 consists of 15 residues. Here the CDR3 DNA reads TGTGCCAGCAGAAACCGGGACAGGGAGACTCAGCCCCAGCATTTT. Its protein product is CASRNRDRETQPQHF.

The chain joins TRBV7-9 to TRBJ1-5, with D unclear. Germline V lookup: CDR1 SEHNR, CDR2 FQNEAQ (reference sequence). CDR3 length: 14 residues. The V end was cut by 1 base, the J end by 5 bases, with 9 bases between. This chain's CDR3 is CASSLGQADQPQHF. CDR3 in DNA: TGTGCCAGCAGCTTAGGGCAGGCCGATCAGCCCCAGCATTTT.

The CDR3 here is CASSQDVASGAAADTQYF. DNA for the CDR3: TGCGCCAGCAGCCAAGATGTGGCTAGCGGGGCGGCGGCAGATACGCAGTATTTT. The chain recombines TRBV4-3 with TRBJ2-3, with TRBD2 identical over 9 bases. Trimming took 0 bases from V and 4 from J; bases not matched to a gene: 11. This CDR3 has 18 amino acids. Germline assignment: CDR1 LGHNA and CDR2 YSLEER.

This clone was found once. The V gene is TRBV12-5, the J gene TRBJ2-3; TRBD2 aligns across 7 bases. After removal of 5 bases from V and 2 bases from J, the junction contained 7 bases not matched to a gene. Germline V gives CDR1 LGHNT, CDR2 FRNRAP. The CDR3 is 15 residues long. The DNA for the CDR3 is TGTGCTAGTGGTCCCGGACTAGTCCCCACAGATACGCAGTATTTT. It encodes CASGPGLVPTDTQYF.

In its sample, this clone was seen once. The rearrangement uses TRBV11-2 and TRBJ2-6; tentative D call: TRBD1 (6 bases). Trimming removed 5 bases at V and 4 bases at J, with 18 bases between. The CDR3 loop spans 17 amino acids. In germline, CDR1 is SGHAT, CDR2 FQNNGV. CDR3 DNA: TGTGCCAGCAGCCGCATACTACAGGGAGCGGGGGCCAACGTCCTGACTTTC. Protein: CASSRILQGAGANVLTF.

The rearrangement links TRBV9 to TRBJ1-1, with 10 bases fitting TRBD1. This CDR3 is built from 17 residues. Germline CDR1 reads SGDLS; CDR2 reads YYNGEE. The V and J ends lost 5 bases and 2 bases, in that order; junction bases with no gene match: 12. CDR3 sequence: CASRRAGTGDFNTEAFF. The CDR3, as DNA: TGTGCCAGCAGACGCGCCGGGACAGGGGATTTTAACACTGAAGCTTTCTTT.

This rearrangement joins TRBV5-1 to TRBJ2-7, with D possibly TRBD1 on 6 matching bases. CDR1 SGHRS and CDR2 YFSETQ come from the germline V gene. The CDR3 totals 18 residues. Trimming took off 0 bases at V and 4 bases at J, with 23 bases between the two ends. As DNA, the CDR3 is TGCGCCAGCAGCTTGGAGCCTCAAGGGACATCGTACAGTTACGAGCAGTACTTC. This translates into CASSLEPQGTSYSYEQYF.

CDR3 protein: CASSKLPSQGAREAFF. In DNA form, the CDR3 reads TGTGCCAGCAGCAAACTACCCTCACAGGGGGCGCGGGAGGCTTTCTTT. The J gene is TRBJ1-1, the V gene TRBV5-6; the match to TRBD1 covers 9 bases. This CDR3 contains 16 residues. Germline V gene data show CDR1 as SGHDT and CDR2 as YYEEEE. J lost 11 bases, V lost 4 bases, and 18 bases had no gene match.